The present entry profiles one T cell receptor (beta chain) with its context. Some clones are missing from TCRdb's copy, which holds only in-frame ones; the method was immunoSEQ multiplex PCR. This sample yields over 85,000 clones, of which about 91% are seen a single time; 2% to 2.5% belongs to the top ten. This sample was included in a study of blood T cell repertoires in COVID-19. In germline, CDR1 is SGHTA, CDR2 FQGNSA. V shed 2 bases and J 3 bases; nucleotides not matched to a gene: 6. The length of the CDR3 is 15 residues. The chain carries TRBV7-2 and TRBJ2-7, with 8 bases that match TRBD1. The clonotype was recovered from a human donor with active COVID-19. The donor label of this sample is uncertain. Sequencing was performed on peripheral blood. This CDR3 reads CASSLMDRAGYEQYF. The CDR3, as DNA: TGTGCCAGCAGCTTAATGGACAGGGCGGGCTACGAGCAGTACTTC. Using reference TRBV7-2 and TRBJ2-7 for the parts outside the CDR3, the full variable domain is GAGVSQSPSNKVTEKGKDVELRCDPISGHTALYWYRQSLGQGLEFLIYFQGNSAPDKSGLPSDRFSAERTGGSVSTLTIQRTQQEDSAVYLCASSLMDRAGYEQYFGPGTRLTVT.